One sample yielded the 9 T cell receptor beta chains listed below, sequenced in a study of radiotherapy plus CTLA-4 blockade in lung cancer (dated by TCRdb to the late 2010s). The library was obtained by the immunoSEQ multiplex PCR assay. TCRdb took this table from immuneACCESS and kept in-frame rearrangements with V and J called. Such tables lack part of the clones; where checked against another copy, unresolved V genes explain under half of the gap, and the rest is unexplained. The sample table contains approximately 97,000 clones; only one count was recorded for about 80% of them. The top ten hold around 0.9% of the sample. The sample in question was peripheral blood, obtained from a patient treated with radiotherapy plus ipilimumab. These receptors originate from a human donor with non-small cell lung cancer who had stable disease on radiotherapy plus ipilimumab.

This clone was seen just once. J is TRBJ1-4 and V is TRBV5-6; 12 nucleotides line up with TRBD1. This CDR3 region has 16 residues. The J segment lost 7 bases and the V segment lost 2 bases, leaving 6 bases of the junction unmatched. Germline lookup yields CDR1 SGHDT and CDR2 YYEEEE. The CDR3 DNA sequence: TGTGCCAGCAGCTTCGGGACAGGGGGCTTTGGTGAAAAACTGTTTTTT. This encodes CASSFGTGGFGEKLFF.

The J gene is TRBJ2-7, the V gene TRBV19, with D possibly being TRBD2 (6 bases). The CDR3 spans 15 residues. V dropped 3 bases and J dropped 3 bases, with 15 bases sitting between them. CDR1 is LNHDA and CDR2 is SQIVND in the germline V gene (reference sequence). Written as DNA, the CDR3 is TGTGCCAGTAGTATGACCGGGACTGGTAACTACGAGCAGTACTTC. It codes for CASSMTGTGNYEQYF.

DNA for the CDR3: TGTGCCAGTAGCCTCGACGGCGCTAGCAATCAGCCCCAGCATTTT. This codes for CASSLDGASNQPQHF. The chain recombines TRBV19 with TRBJ1-5; D is unclear. This CDR3 has 15 residues. The germline V gene encodes CDR1 LNHDA and CDR2 SQIVND (reference sequence). V lost 6 bases and J lost 0, with 12 bases in between.

The chain is built from TRBV30 and TRBJ1-6; D is unresolved. The germline V and J ends were trimmed by 7 bases and 0 bases, with 10 bases remaining between them. Per the germline V gene, CDR1 is GTSNPN and CDR2 is SVGIG (reference sequence). This CDR3 region has 14 residues. Here the CDR3 DNA reads TGTGCCTCAGAGAGGAGCTCCTATAATTCACCCCTCCACTTT. Residues: CASERSSYNSPLHF.

V is TRBV19 and J is TRBJ2-3; weak D call: TRBD1 (5 bases). V lost 3 bases and J 1 base, leaving 14 bases between the germline ends. The CDR3 sequence is 16 residues long. Germline CDR1 and CDR2: LNHDA and SQIVND (reference sequence). In DNA, the CDR3 is TGTGCCAGTAGTATGTCCTCCGTAGGGGGCACAGATACGCAGTATTTT. Encoded protein: CASSMSSVGGTDTQYF. Complete variable domain (other parts from reference TRBV19 and TRBJ2-3): DGGITQSPKYLFRKEGQNVTLSCEQNLNHDAMYWYRQDPGQGLRLIYYSQIVNDFQKGDIAEGYSVSREKKESFPLTVTSAQKNPTAFYLCASSMSSVGGTDTQYFGPGTRLTVL.

The gene calls are TRBV5-1 and TRBJ2-3; 8 bases match TRBD1. The trim removed 4 bases at V and 0 bases at J, leaving 4 bases unmatched. The germline CDR1 and CDR2 sequences are SGHRS and YFSETQ. The CDR3 extends over 15 amino acids. The CDR3 nucleotides are TGCGCCAGCAGCACCCGGGACAGGAGCACAGATACGCAGTATTTT. This sequence encodes CASSTRDRSTDTQYF. Full variable domain (missing parts from reference TRBV5-1 and TRBJ2-3): KAGVTQTPRYLIKTRGQQVTLSCSPISGHRSVSWYQQTPGQGLQFLFEYFSETQRNKGNFPGRFSGRQFSNSRSEMNVSTLELGDSALYLCASSTRDRSTDTQYFGPGTRLTVL.

The chain carries TRBV19 and TRBJ1-5; D may be TRBD1 (6 bases). V was cut by 1 base and J by 15 bases, with 19 bases left in between. This CDR3 has 14 amino acids. Germline V CDR1 and CDR2: LNHDA, SQIVND (reference sequence). The CDR3 sequence is CASSIGGATGPRHF. The CDR3 nucleotides read TGTGCCAGTAGTATAGGAGGGGCGACAGGCCCCAGGCATTTT.

This clone was observed once. The rearrangement uses TRBV5-1 and TRBJ2-3; no clear D. Germline assignment: CDR1 SGHRS and CDR2 YFSETQ. Trimming took 2 bases from V and 2 from J, leaving 3 bases between them. The length of the CDR3 is 12 residues. Here the CDR3 reads CASSLTTDTQYF. As DNA, the CDR3 is TGCGCCAGCAGCTTAACCACAGATACGCAGTATTTT.

This rearrangement joins TRBV28 to TRBJ1-3, with D unresolved. Between the trimmed V and J ends, which lost 5 bases and 4 bases, there was a span of 15 bases. CDR1 is MDHEN, CDR2 SYDVKM, per germline. This CDR3 has 15 residues. The CDR3 DNA reads TGTGCCAGCAGTCCCCCCGGAGCCCAGGGAAACACCATATATTTT. It encodes CASSPPGAQGNTIYF. The complete variable domain, with remaining parts taken from reference TRBV28 and TRBJ1-3, reads DVKVTQSSRYLVKRTGEKVFLECVQDMDHENMFWYRQDPGLGLRLIYFSYDVKMKEKGDIPEGYSVSREKKERFSLILESASTNQTSMYLCASSPPGAQGNTIYFGEGSWLTVV.